This TCR beta chain was recovered during a study of CD8+CD57+ T cells in acquired aplastic anemia (dated by TCRdb to the late 2010s). Broadly, across the study: On average, sorted CD4+ and CD8+ cells yielded 3.2 ug of extracted DNA, with a range of about 0.19 to 30 ug. Mean read counts for healthy donor samples were 8.5 million to 10.8 million for CD4+ cells and 11.0 million for CD8+ cells.

What the research found in general, with its limitations: CD8+ Simpson's diversity did not differ significantly between patients and healthy controls (P=0.060). Roughly 30 CD8+ CDR3 sequences were found to be shared between patients and controls, but these sequences appeared to be highly expressed in patients and within the immunodominant clones of the patients.

TCR repertoires of sorted CD4+ and CD8+ blood T cells from severe aplastic anemia patients and healthy subjects were deep-sequenced in the study. Ficoll-Paque density gradient centrifugation was used to isolate peripheral blood mononuclear cells. Before DNA extraction, CD4+ and CD8+ T cells were sorted with FACS or magnetic beads. As concerns this clonotype: It lacks a known antigen. Base qualities are not at hand, and no much larger clone is one base apart.

TCR beta VDJ combination and CDR3 sequence profiling used genomic DNA as the template. An Illumina HiSeq 2000 was the platform used for TCR repertoire sequencing. Per the original workflow: TRBV/TRBJ rearrangement plots, CDR3 size and DJ length profiles, and Simpson's diversity index were used to evaluate the repertoires. The immunodominant clone was defined as the most abundant DNA sequence in deep sequencing data. CDR3 amino acid sequences were screened for sharing across subjects and compared with published repertoires and the VDJdb database. TCRdb itself trimmed the public reads at Q25 with fastp, ran MiXCR and retained productive beta chains. Each CDR3 protein appears once, grouped with its most common genes and DNA. Clone size and V and J calls follow TCRdb, not the original study. This sample has 80,000 or so distinct CDR3 sequences in its table, and approximately 45% of those were observed once. 65% to 70% of the sample belongs to the ten largest clones.

The sequenced material came from sorted CD4+, CD8+, or CD8+CD57+ T cells (not recorded which) from PBMCs. The clonotype was recovered from a human donor in good health, serving as a control.

The DNA reads as follows: TGTGCCTGGAGTGTATCGGTCAGGGGCACCGGGGAGCTGTTTTTT. It specifies CAWSVSVRGTGELFF. This chain is built from TRBV30 and TRBJ2-2; TRBD1 could be the D gene, as 6 bases match. From the germline V gene (reference sequence), CDR1 is GTSNPN and CDR2 is SVGIG. V sheds 0 bases and J sheds 4 bases, leaving 12 bases between their ends. The CDR3 numbers 15 residues from cysteine through phenylalanine. Only CDR3 DNA remains: 45 bases, in frame from the first base.